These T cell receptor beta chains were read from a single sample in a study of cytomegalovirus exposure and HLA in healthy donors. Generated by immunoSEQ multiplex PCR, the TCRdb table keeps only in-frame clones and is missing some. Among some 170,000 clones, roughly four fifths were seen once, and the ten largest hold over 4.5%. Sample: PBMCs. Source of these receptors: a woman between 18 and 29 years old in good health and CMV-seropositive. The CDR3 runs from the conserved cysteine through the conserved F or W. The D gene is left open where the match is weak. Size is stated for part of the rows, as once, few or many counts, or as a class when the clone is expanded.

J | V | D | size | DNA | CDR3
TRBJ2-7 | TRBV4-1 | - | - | TGCGCCAGCAGCCATCCCGCGGGCAGGATGGGAGTCCAACGCCTCTCCTACGAGCAGTACTTC | CASSHPAGRMGVQRLSYEQYF
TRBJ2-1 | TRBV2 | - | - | TGTGCCAGCGTAGAGTACCGGGAAAACAATGAGCAGTTCTTC | CASVEYRENNEQFF
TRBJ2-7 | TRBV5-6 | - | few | TGTGCCAGCAGCGGGGGCTTTCGTGGGGCCTACGAGCAGTACTTC | CASSGGFRGAYEQYF
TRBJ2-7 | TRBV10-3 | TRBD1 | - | TGTGCCATCATGGACAGGGGTAGGGGCTCCTACGAGCAGTACTTC | CAIMDRGRGSYEQYF
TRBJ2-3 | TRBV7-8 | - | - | TGTGCCAGCAGCCCCCTAGATACGCAGTATTTT | CASSPLDTQYF
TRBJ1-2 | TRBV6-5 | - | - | TGTGCCAGCAGGTTACCGACAGGCAACTATGGCTACACCTTC | CASRLPTGNYGYTF
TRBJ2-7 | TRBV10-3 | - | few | TGTGCCACCATGGACAGCTTCGCCCTCGAGCAGTACTTC | CATMDSFALEQYF
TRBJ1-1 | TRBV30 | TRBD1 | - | TGTGCCTGGAGTGCGGGACAGGGGATGAACACTGAAGCTTTCTTT | CAWSAGQGMNTEAFF
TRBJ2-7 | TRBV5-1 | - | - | TGCGCCAGCAGGGCCCCAGGGGTAAGCTACGAGCAGTACTTC | CASRAPGVSYEQYF
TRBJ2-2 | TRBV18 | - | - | TGTGCCAGCTCACAAACGGGACAGAACACCGGGGAGCTGTTTTTT | CASSQTGQNTGELFF
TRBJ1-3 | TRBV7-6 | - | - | TGTGCCAGCAGCTTAGCGGACATCTCTGGAAACACCATATATTTT | CASSLADISGNTIYF
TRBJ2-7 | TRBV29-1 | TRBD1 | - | TGCAGCGTTCGTGCCGGGACAGGGACCTACGAGCAGTACTTC | CSVRAGTGTYEQYF
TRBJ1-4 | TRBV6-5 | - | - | TGTGCCAGCAGTTACTCGGGGAGGGGGAGGGAAAAACTGTTTTTT | CASSYSGRGREKLFF
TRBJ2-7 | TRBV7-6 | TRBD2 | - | TGTGCCAGCAGCTTACGTGGGCGGGGGGTCTCCTACGAGCAGTACTTC | CASSLRGRGVSYEQYF
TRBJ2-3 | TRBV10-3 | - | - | TGTGCCATCAGTGAAACCGGACAGTCCGATACGCAGTATTTT | CAISETGQSDTQYF
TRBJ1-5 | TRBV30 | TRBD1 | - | TGTGCCTGGAGTATCGGGACAGGGGATCAGCCCCAGCATTTT | CAWSIGTGDQPQHF
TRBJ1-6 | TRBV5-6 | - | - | TGTGCCAGCAGCTTGGAGTCTCGGGGTAATTCACCCCTCCACTTT | CASSLESRGNSPLHF
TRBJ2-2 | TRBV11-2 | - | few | TGTGCCAGCAGCTTACAACTGGGGGGTAACACCGGGGAGCTGTTTTTT | CASSLQLGGNTGELFF
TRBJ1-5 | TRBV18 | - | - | TGTGCCAGCTCACCAGGACAGAGCAATCAGCCCCAGCATTTT | CASSPGQSNQPQHF
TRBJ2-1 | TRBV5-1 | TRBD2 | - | TGCGCCAGCAGCTACTACTTCACTAGCGATGGATACAATGAGCAGTTCTTC | CASSYYFTSDGYNEQFF
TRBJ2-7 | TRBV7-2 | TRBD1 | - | TGTGCCAGCAGCTTCGTGGGCAGGGGGTCTAGGGAGCAGTACTTC | CASSFVGRGSREQYF
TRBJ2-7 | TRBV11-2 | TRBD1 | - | TGTGCCAGCAGCTACGGCTTAGGGACAGGGAGCGAATTCTACGAGCAGTACTTC | CASSYGLGTGSEFYEQYF
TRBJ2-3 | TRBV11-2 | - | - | TGTGCCACCTCCCCCCGGGAGCTCACAGATACGCAGTATTTT | CATSPRELTDTQYF
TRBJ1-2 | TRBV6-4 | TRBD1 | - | TGTGCCAGCAGTATAGACCCGGGACAGGGAAATGGCTACACCTTC | CASSIDPGQGNGYTF
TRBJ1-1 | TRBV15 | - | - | TGTGCCACCAGACGGGGGATACTAGTAGGGTACACTGAAGCTTTCTTT | CATRRGILVGYTEAFF